This TCR beta chain is drawn from a study of vaccination and CD4 T cells after COVID-19. Study as a whole: Six males and four females, two of them Hispanic, were enrolled as convalescents.

Sequencing of cultured CD4+ T cell DNA used the Oncomine TCR Beta short-read assay. TCRdb fed the PCR reads into MiXCR, producing one record per CDR3 protein. The repertoire includes more than 3,000 distinct CDR3 sequences, roughly 15% of them detected once, and approximately 19% sits in the top ten. Points from the study as a whole: It was observed that, in convalescent patients, a median approximately 86% of reactive clones arose only post-vaccination.

By sample share, this clonotype is medium-sized (0.01 to 0.1%). Its antigen remains unidentified. Germline CDR1 is GTSNPN and CDR2 is SVGIG (reference sequence). The CDR3 covers 14 residues. Trimming removed 1 base from V and 6 bases from J, with 15 bases in between. The treatment here: roughly 11-day PBMC culture with coronavirus spike peptide pools or control peptides (ViraFEST assay). V and J are TRBV30 and TRBJ1-2; tentative D call: TRBD1 (5 bases). The sequenced sample was CD4+ T cells from blood, cultured in vitro. This clonotype was sampled from a human donor who had recovered from COVID-19. The CDR3 loop is CAWSGGTNRDGYTF. In DNA, the CDR3 is TGTGCCTGGAGTGGAGGGACTAATCGGGATGGCTACACCTTC.